One sample yielded the 20 T cell receptor beta chains listed below, sequenced in a study of T cells in women clearing cervical HPV infection. TCRdb's table, derived via immunoSEQ multiplex PCR, lists solely in-frame clones and lacks some. The table for this sample gives approximately 21,000 clones. Sequenced input: blood buffy coat. The receptors were sampled from a woman aged 18-69 years with a cervical HPV16 infection that either progressed to CIN3+ or cleared (not recorded which).

Comment on this clone: The CDR3 end lies 3 residues beyond the end of the read and is filled in from the germline J gene. The chain links TRBV20-1 to TRBJ1-4, with TRBD1 identical over 8 bases. The CDR3 loop spans 15 amino acids. Trimming took 5 bases from V and 6 from J; bases not matched to a gene: 11. Germline V lookup: CDR1 DFQATT, CDR2 SNEGSKA (reference sequence). The CDR3 bases that were read are TGCAGTGCTGCCCCCCACGGACAGGGAGATGAAAAA. The encoded protein is CSAAPHGQGDEK. The CDR3 in its entirety is CSAAPHGQGDEKLFF.

As to this clone: Read data end 3 residues before the CDR3 end; the end is taken from the germline J gene. The rearrangement uses TRBV20-1 and TRBJ1-1, with D possibly being TRBD1 (6 bases). The germline V and J ends were trimmed by 4 bases and 5 bases, with 14 bases remaining between them. CDR3 length: 13 residues. Per the germline V gene, CDR1 is DFQATT and CDR2 is SNEGSKA (reference sequence). The CDR3 loop is CSATGGALTEAFF. The CDR3 bases that were read are TGCAGTGCTACGGGGGGGGCTTTAACTGAA.

In regard to this clone: The DNA ends 3 residues before the CDR3 does, and the rest of the CDR3 is filled in from the germline J gene. V usage is TRBV7-3 and J usage is TRBJ2-1; 10 nucleotides align to TRBD2. CDR1 is SGHTA, CDR2 FQGTGA, per germline. V shed 5 bases and J 7 bases; nucleotides not matched to a gene: 8. The CDR3 runs 15 residues. The covered CDR3 bases are TGTGCCAGCAGCCCCGGACTAGCGGAATCTAATGAG. This codes for CASSPGLAESNE. The CDR3 in its entirety is CASSPGLAESNEQFF. The entire variable domain, with the rest obtained from reference TRBV7-3 and TRBJ2-1, is as follows: GAGVSQTPSNKVTEKGKYVELRCDPISGHTALYWYRQSLGQGPEFLIYFQGTGAADDSGLPNDRFFAVRPEGSVSTLKIQRTERGDSAVYLCASSPGLAESNEQFFGPGTRLTVL.

A note on this clone: The CDR3 end is not reached by the read, which stops 3 residues before it; the germline J gene fills it in. The chain uses TRBV7-3 and TRBJ2-2; 12 bases align to TRBD2. There are 17 residues in the CDR3. Per the germline V gene, CDR1 is SGHTA and CDR2 is FQGTGA. J lost 5 bases, V lost 3 bases, and 7 bases had no gene match. The CDR3 bases that were read are TGTGCCAGCAGCTTGGCTAGCGGGGGGGCATATACCGGGGAG. This encodes CASSLASGGAYTGE. The CDR3 in full is CASSLASGGAYTGELFF.

To note about this clone: The DNA ends 3 residues before the CDR3 does, and the rest of the CDR3 is filled in from the germline J gene. The chain couples TRBV12-3 or TRBV12-4 to TRBJ2-1; a possible D gene is TRBD1 (5 bases). Deletions cut 6 bases from V and 8 bases from J, with 11 bases between. The CDR3 length is 12 residues. The chain's CDR3 is CASSPGHHEQFF. CDR3 DNA, as far as it was read: TGTGCCAGCAGCCCAGGGCACCATGAG.

For this clone: With the read ending 3 residues before the CDR3 end, the germline J gene is used to fill in that end. V usage is TRBV5-4 and J usage is TRBJ2-7; D may be TRBD1 (6 bases). Germline CDR1 is SGHNT and CDR2 is YYREEE (reference sequence). Deletions cut 5 bases from V and 3 bases from J, with 9 bases between. CDR3 length: 12 amino acids. Partial CDR3 DNA: TGTGCCAGCAGACTACAGGGCTACGAG. Translation: CASRLQGYE. The full CDR3 reads CASRLQGYEQYF.

To note about this clone: The missing CDR3 end, 3 residues past where the read stops, is filled in from the germline J gene. This chain joins TRBV30 and TRBJ2-1, with TRBD2 matching 10 bases. Germline V lookup: CDR1 GTSNPN, CDR2 SVGIG (reference sequence). The CDR3 is 16 residues long. V gave up 0 bases and J gave up 4 bases; unmatched junction bases: 6. CDR3 bases read: TGTGCCTGGAGTGTACGTTCTAGCGGGGGATACAATGAG. Its protein is CAWSVRSSGGYNE. The entire CDR3 protein is CAWSVRSSGGYNEQFF.

Of note for this clone: The read falls 3 residues short of the CDR3 end, and the missing part is taken from the germline J gene. This chain connects TRBV19 to TRBJ1-5; perhaps TRBD1 as D (5 bases). From germline, CDR1 is LNHDA and CDR2 SQIVND (reference sequence). The CDR3 length is 14 residues. V was cut by 5 bases and J by 2 bases, with 10 bases left in between. Here the CDR3 reads CASSSGSGNQPQHF. Partial CDR3 DNA: TGTGCCAGTAGTTCAGGGTCGGGCAATCAGCCC.

The CDR3 loop is CASRNSRNTGEKLFF. CDR3 DNA (partial): TGTGCCAGCCGAAATTCGCGAAACACAGGGGAAAAG. The chain carries TRBV19 and TRBJ2-2; 7 bases are a match to TRBD1. The read stops 3 residues short of the end of the CDR3; the missing end is completed from the germline J gene. The CDR3 is 15 residues long. The germline V gene encodes CDR1 LNHDA and CDR2 SQIVND (reference sequence).

Concerning this clone itself: The CDR3 is cut off 3 residues early in the read; its end comes from the germline J gene. V usage is TRBV5-1 and J usage is TRBJ1-3; 7 bases are shared with TRBD1. The germline V gene encodes CDR1 SGHRS and CDR2 YFSETQ. V shed 4 bases and J 0 bases; nucleotides not matched to a gene: 4. The CDR3 totals 15 residues. This CDR3 is CASSGNRGSGNTIYF. The sequenced CDR3 bases are TGCGCCAGCAGCGGAAACAGGGGCTCTGGAAACACC.

For this clone: The CDR3 goes on 3 residues after the read ends, and that part is filled in from the germline J gene. The V gene is TRBV18, the J gene TRBJ2-2; 10 nucleotides agree with TRBD1. CDR1 is KGHSH, CDR2 LQKENI, per germline. This CDR3 is built from 14 residues. The CDR3 DNA, read in part, is TGTGCCAGCTCACCAGGGACAGGGGTCGAAAAG. This translates into CASSPGTGVEK. The full CDR3 protein reads CASSPGTGVEKLFF.

Note on this clone: The missing CDR3 end, 3 residues past where the read stops, is filled in from the germline J gene. The chain couples TRBV30 to TRBJ2-1; 8 bases match TRBD2. Losses at the gene ends were 3 bases for V and 4 bases for J; bases not matched to a gene: 11. The CDR3 is 16 residues long. Germline lookup yields CDR1 GTSNPN and CDR2 SVGIG (reference sequence). CDR3: CAWRGGGTSEYNEQFF. The sequenced CDR3 bases are TGTGCCTGGAGGGGGGGCGGGACTAGTGAGTACAATGAG.

Comments on this clone: The read ends 3 residues early relative to the CDR3; the germline J gene fills the gap. V usage is TRBV9 and J usage is TRBJ2-2, with a possible D match to TRBD2 (6 bases). Per germline, CDR1 SGDLS and CDR2 YYNGEE. CDR3 length: 14 amino acids. Trimming removed 3 bases at V and 3 bases at J, with 9 bases between. CDR3 in amino acids: CASSEGLYTGELFF. CDR3 DNA (partial): TGTGCCAGCAGCGAGGGACTGTACACCGGGGAG.

Remarks on this clone: From the germline J gene comes the end of the CDR3, since the read stops 3 residues before it. The chain carries TRBV5-1 and TRBJ2-1; 7 bases map to TRBD2. Germline V gives CDR1 SGHRS, CDR2 YFSETQ. V gave up 0 bases and J gave up 7 bases; unmatched junction bases: 13. The CDR3 contains 17 residues. Partial CDR3 DNA: TGCGCCAGCAGCTTGGCCTTGTCTAGCGGAGACTATAATGAG. The encoded protein is CASSLALSSGDYNE. The whole CDR3 sequence reads CASSLALSSGDYNEQFF.

As regards this clone: The read stops 3 residues short of the end of the CDR3; the missing end is completed from the germline J gene. The rearrangement uses TRBV18 and TRBJ1-2; D is undetermined. CDR3 size: 18 residues. Germline V lookup: CDR1 KGHSH, CDR2 LQKENI. V gave up 1 base and J gave up 0 bases, with 18 bases separating them. Partial CDR3 DNA: TGTGCCAGCTCACCACGCCATCAAGGGCACGGATCTAACTATGGC. Its translation: CASSPRHQGHGSNYG. The CDR3, in full, reads CASSPRHQGHGSNYGYTF.

As for this clone: From the germline J gene comes the end of the CDR3, since the read stops 3 residues before it. J is TRBJ2-7 and V is TRBV11-2; D is perhaps TRBD1 (6 bases). V was trimmed by 5 bases and J by 0 bases, leaving 11 bases between them. CDR1 and CDR2 (germline): SGHAT, FQNNGV. This CDR3 spans 14 amino acids. Here the CDR3 reads CASSPGHLSYEQYF. The sequenced part of the CDR3 DNA is TGTGCCAGCAGCCCGGGACACCTCTCCTACGAG.

With respect to this clone: The read ends 3 residues early relative to the CDR3; the germline J gene fills the gap. This chain links TRBV6-2 or TRBV6-3 with TRBJ2-1, with 9 nucleotides matching TRBD1. The ends lost 5 bases at V and 5 bases at J; junction bases unmatched: 13. The germline V gene encodes CDR1 MNHEY and CDR2 SVGEGT. The CDR3 is 17 residues long. The covered CDR3 bases are TGTGCCAGCAGTCACGGGACAGGGTTTGGTCTCGACAATGAG. Amino acid sequence: CASSHGTGFGLDNE. The CDR3 as a whole reads CASSHGTGFGLDNEQFF.

A remark on this clone: Read coverage stops 3 residues before the CDR3 terminus; the germline J gene supplies the remainder. The J gene is TRBJ2-7, the V gene TRBV5-1, with 8 bases identical to TRBD1. The CDR3 contains 14 residues. Germline CDR1 and CDR2: SGHRS and YFSETQ. V shed 0 bases, J shed 3 bases, and the junction held 2 bases outside the gene matches. The sequenced part of the CDR3 DNA is TGCGCCAGCAGCTTGGAGGGACAGGACTACGAG. This translates into CASSLEGQDYE. The CDR3, in full, reads CASSLEGQDYEQYF.

Points on this clone: With the read ending 3 residues before the CDR3 end, the germline J gene is used to fill in that end. This sequence joins TRBV2 and TRBJ1-6; 10 bases line up with TRBD1. Germline trimming cut 11 bases from V and 6 bases from J; bases unmatched to any gene: 10. CDR3 length: 15 residues. The germline CDR1 and CDR2 sequences are SNHLY and FYNNEI. CDR3 sequence reads: CAAPVGDRGNSPLHF. The CDR3 bases that were read are TGTGCCGCCCCCGTGGGGGACAGGGGTAATTCACCC. Together with reference TRBV2 and TRBJ1-6, the CDR3 gives the full variable domain: EPEVTQTPSHQVTQMGQEVILRCVPISNHLYFYWYRQILGQKVEFLVSFYNNEISEKSEIFDDQFSVERPDGSNFTLKIRSTKLEDSAMYFCAAPVGDRGNSPLHFGNGTRLTVT.

Points on this clone: The CDR3 is cut off 3 residues early in the read; its end comes from the germline J gene. V gene TRBV7-9 combines with J gene TRBJ1-2, with a weak D call TRBD1 (6 bases). The germline CDR1 and CDR2 sequences are SEHNR and FQNEAQ (reference sequence). The CDR3 runs to 14 residues. The CDR3 sequence is CASSPPDRYNDYTF. The part of the CDR3 DNA that was read is TGTGCCAGCAGCCCCCCTGACAGGTATAATGAC.